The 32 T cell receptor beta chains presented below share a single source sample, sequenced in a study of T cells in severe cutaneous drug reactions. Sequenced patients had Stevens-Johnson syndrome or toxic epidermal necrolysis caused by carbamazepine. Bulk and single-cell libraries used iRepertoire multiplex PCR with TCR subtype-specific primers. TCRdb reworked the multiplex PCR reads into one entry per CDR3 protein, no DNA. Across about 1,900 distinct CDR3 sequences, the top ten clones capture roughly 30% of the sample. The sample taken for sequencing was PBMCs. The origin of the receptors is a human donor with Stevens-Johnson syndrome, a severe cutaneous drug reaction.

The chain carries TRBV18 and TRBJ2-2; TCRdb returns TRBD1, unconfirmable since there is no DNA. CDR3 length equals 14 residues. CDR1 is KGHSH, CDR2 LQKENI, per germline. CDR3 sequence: CASSGQLNTGELFF.

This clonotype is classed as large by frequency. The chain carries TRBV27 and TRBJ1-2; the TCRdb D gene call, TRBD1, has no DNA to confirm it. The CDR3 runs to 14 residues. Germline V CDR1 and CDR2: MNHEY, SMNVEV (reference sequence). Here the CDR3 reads CASSLGTGLSGYTF.

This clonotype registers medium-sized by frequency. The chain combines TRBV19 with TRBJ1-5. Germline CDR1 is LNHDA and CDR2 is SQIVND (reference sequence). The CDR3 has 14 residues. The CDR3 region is CASSLTEGNQPQHF.

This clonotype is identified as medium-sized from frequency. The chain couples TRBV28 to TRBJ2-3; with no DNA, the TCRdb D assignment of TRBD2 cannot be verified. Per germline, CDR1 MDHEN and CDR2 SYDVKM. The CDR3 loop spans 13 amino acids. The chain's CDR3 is CASSLREGEGQYF.

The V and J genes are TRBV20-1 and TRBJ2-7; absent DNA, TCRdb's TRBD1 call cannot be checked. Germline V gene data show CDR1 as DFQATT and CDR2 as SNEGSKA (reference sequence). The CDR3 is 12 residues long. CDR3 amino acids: CSASRGTYEQYF.

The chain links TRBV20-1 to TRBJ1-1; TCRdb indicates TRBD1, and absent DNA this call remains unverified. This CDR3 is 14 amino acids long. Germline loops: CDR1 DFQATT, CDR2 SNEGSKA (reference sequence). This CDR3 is CSARVRGMNTEAFF.

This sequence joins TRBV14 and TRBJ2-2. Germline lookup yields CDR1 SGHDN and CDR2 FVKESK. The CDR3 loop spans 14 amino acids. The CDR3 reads CASSHQTWAGELFF.

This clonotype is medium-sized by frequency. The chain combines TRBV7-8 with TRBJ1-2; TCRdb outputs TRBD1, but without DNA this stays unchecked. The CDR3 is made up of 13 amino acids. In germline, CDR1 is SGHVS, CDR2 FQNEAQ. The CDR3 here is CASSPSGLEGYTF.

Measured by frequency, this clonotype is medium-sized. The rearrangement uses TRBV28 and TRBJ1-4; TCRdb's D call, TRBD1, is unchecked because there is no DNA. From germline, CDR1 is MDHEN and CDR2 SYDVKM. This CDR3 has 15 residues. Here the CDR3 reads CASRPLGSANEKLFF.

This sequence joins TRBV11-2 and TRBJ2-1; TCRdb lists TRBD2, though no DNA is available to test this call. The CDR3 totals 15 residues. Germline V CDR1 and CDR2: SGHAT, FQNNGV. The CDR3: CASSAGLAGDNEQFF.

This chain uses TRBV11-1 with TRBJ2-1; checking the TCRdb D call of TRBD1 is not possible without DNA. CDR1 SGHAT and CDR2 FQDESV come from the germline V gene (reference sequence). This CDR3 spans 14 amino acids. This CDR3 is CASRTRTGYNEQFF.

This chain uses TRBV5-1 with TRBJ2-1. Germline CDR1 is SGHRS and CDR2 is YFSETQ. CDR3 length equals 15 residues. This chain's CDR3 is CASRGQVSSYNEQFF. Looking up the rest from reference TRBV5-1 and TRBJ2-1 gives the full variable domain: KAGVTQTPRYLIKTRGQQVTLSCSPISGHRSVSWYQQTPGQGLQFLFEYFSETQRNKGNFPGRFSGRQFSNSRSEMNVSTLELGDSALYLCASRGQVSSYNEQFFGPGTRLTVL.

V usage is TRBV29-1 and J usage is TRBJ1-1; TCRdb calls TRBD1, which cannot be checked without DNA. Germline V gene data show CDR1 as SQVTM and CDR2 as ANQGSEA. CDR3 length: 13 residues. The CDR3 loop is CSVEGQMNTEAFF.

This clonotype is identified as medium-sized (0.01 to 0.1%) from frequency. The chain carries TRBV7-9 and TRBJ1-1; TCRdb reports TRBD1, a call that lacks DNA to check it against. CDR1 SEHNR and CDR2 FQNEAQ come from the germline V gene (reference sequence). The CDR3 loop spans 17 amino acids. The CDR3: CASSLEPRGTVNTEAFF. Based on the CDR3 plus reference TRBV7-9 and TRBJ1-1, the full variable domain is DTGVSQNPRHKITKRGQNVTFRCDPISEHNRLYWYRQTLGQGPEFLTYFQNEAQLEKSRLLSDRFSAERPKGSFSTLEIQRTEQGDSAMYLCASSLEPRGTVNTEAFFGQGTRLTVV.

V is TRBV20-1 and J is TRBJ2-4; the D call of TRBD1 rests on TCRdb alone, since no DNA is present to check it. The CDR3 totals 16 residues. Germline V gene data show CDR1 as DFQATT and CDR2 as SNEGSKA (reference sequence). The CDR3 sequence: CSATSWVGGYKNIQYF.

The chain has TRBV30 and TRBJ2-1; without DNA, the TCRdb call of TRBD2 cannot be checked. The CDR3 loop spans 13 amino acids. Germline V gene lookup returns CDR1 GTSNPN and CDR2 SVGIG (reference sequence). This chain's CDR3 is CAWDSGGPNEQFF.

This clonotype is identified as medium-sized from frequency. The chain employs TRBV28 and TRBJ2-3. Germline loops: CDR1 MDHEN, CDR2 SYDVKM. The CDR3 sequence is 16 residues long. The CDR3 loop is CASSPWVGSSTDTQYF.

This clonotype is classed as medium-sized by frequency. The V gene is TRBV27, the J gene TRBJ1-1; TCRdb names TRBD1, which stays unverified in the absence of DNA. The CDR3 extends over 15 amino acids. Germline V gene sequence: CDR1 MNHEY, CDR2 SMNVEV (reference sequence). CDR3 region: CASSNPTTGDTEAFF.

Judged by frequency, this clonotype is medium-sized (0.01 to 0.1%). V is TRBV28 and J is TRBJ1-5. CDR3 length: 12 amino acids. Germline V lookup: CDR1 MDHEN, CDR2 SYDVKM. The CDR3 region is CASSFLGQPQHF.

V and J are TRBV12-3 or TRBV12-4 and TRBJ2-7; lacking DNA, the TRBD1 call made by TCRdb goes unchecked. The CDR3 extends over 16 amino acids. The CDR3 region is CASSYRDFPSDYEQYF.

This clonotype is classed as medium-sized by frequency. This CDR3 reads CASSESGGARQPQHF. This chain uses TRBV2 with TRBJ1-5; no DNA is available, so the TRBD1 call from TCRdb remains unchecked. In germline, CDR1 is SNHLY, CDR2 FYNNEI. This CDR3 contains 15 residues.

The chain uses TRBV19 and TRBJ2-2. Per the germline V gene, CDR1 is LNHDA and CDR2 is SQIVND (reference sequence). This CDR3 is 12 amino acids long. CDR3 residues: CASRVNTGELFF.

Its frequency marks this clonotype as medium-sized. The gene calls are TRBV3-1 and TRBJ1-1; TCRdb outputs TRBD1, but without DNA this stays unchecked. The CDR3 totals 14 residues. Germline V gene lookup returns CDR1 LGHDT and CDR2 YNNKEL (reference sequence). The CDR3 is CASSPGGSDTEAFF. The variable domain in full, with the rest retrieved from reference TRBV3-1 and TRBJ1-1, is DTAVSQTPKYLVTQMGNDKSIKCEQNLGHDTMYWYKQDSKKFLKIMFSYNNKELIINETVPNRFSPKSPDKAHLNLHINSLELGDSAVYFCASSPGGSDTEAFFGQGTRLTVV.

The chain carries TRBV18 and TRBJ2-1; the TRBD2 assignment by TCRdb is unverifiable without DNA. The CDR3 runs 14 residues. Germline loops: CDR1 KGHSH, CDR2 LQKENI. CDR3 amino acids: CASSASGGYNEQFF.

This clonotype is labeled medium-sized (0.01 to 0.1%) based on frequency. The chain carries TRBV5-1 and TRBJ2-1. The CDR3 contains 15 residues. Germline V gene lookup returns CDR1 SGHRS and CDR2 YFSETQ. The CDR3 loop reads CASSFPQLYYNEQFF. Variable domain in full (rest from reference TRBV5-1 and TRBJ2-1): KAGVTQTPRYLIKTRGQQVTLSCSPISGHRSVSWYQQTPGQGLQFLFEYFSETQRNKGNFPGRFSGRQFSNSRSEMNVSTLELGDSALYLCASSFPQLYYNEQFFGPGTRLTVL.

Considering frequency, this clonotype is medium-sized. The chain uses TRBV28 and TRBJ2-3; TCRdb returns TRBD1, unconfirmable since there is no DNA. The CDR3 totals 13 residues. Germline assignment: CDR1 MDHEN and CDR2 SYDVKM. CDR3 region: CATTTGTTDTQYF.

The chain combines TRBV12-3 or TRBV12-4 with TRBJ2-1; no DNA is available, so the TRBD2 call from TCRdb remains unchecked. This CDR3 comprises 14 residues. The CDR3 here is CASSLVGGPGEQFF.

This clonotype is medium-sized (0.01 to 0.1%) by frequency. CDR3 protein: CASKPLRGSYNEQFF. The chain has TRBV2 and TRBJ2-1. There are 15 residues in the CDR3. Germline assignment: CDR1 SNHLY and CDR2 FYNNEI.

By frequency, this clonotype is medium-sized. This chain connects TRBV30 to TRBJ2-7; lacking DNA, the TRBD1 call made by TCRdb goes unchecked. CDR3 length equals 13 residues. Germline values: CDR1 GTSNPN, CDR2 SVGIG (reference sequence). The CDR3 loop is CAWSGWGGYEQYF. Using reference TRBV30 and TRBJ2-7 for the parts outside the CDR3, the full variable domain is SQTIHQWPATLVQPVGSPLSLECTVEGTSNPNLYWYRQAAGRGLQLLFYSVGIGQISSEVPQNLSASRPQDRQFILSSKKLLLSDSGFYLCAWSGWGGYEQYFGPGTRLTVT.

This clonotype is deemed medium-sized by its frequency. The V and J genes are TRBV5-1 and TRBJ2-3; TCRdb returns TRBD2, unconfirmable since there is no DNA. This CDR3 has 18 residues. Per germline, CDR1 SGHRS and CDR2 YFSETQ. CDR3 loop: CASSLARRVSGGTDTQYF.

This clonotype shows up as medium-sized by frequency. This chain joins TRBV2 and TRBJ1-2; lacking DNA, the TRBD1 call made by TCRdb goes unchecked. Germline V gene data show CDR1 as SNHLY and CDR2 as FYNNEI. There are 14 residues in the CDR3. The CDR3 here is CASTGQERRYGYTF.

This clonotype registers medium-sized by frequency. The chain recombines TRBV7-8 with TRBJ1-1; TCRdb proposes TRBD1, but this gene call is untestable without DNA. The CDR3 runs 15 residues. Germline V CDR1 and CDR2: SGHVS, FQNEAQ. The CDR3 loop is CASSQEWGADTEAFF.